This entry features one TCR beta chain sequence. TCRdb keeps only in-frame clones here, not all; method: immunoSEQ multiplex PCR. The sample records around 140,000 clones, 80% being singletons. V was pared by 5 bases and J by 0 bases, with 11 bases between. CDR1 MNHEY and CDR2 SVGAGI come from the germline V gene. This CDR3 has 14 residues. This entry comes from a study of blood T cell repertoires in COVID-19. This receptor was identified in a man between 65 and 79 years old who had recovered from COVID-19. The chain combines TRBV6-5 with TRBJ2-7; maybe TRBD1 (5 bases). The sequencing sample was made of peripheral blood. The CDR3 DNA follows: TGTGCCAGCAGTAGGGGCAAGAGCTCCTACGAGCAGTACTTC. This codes for CASSRGKSSYEQYF.